These 23 T cell receptor beta chains share one sample of origin, sequenced in a study of metastatic and nonmetastatic thyroid tumors. TCRdb re-called the PCR reads through MiXCR. The table shows fewer than 20,000 clones, with approximately 23% occurring only once. Until they underwent thyroid surgery, no patient had received any treatment. Sequenced: tumor tissue. The receptor source for this set is a female donor with papillary thyroid cancer or a benign thyroid nodule (not recorded which). Some clones in this sample may be carry-over from other donors' samples.

By proportion, this clone is medium-sized. The CDR3 region has the DNA TGTGCCAGCAGTGTGCAGGGGGACACTGAAGCTTTCTTT. Translation gives CASSVQGDTEAFF. V and J are TRBV6-1 and TRBJ1-1; 7 nucleotides align to TRBD1. Germline-derived CDR1 and CDR2 are MNHNS and SASEGT. V shed 4 bases and J 3 bases; nucleotides not matched to a gene: 2. CDR3 size: 13 residues.

Details on this clone: A clone one base away is much larger, so this may be a read error. The CDR3 end shows no conserved phenylalanine or tryptophan, and so a read error is likely. This chain connects TRBV7-9 to TRBJ1-1, with D perhaps matching TRBD1 (5 bases). CDR1 is SEHNR and CDR2 is FQNEAQ in the germline V gene (reference sequence). CDR3 length: 15 amino acids. Trimming left V 5 bases short and J 0 bases short, with 13 bases between. The CDR3 spells CASSIDSTLNTEAFL. The DNA for the CDR3 is TGTGCCAGCAGCATTGACAGCACTCTGAACACTGAAGCTTTCCTT.

This clone was seen repeatedly, ten times or more. The chain carries TRBV6-1 and TRBJ2-1; TRBD1 aligns across 11 bases. Germline values: CDR1 MNHNS, CDR2 SASEGT. The length of the CDR3 is 16 residues. V dropped 6 bases and J dropped 7; count of bases not matched to a gene: 11. The CDR3 is CASSPLRGQGVNEQFF. The CDR3 coding sequence is TGTGCCAGCAGCCCCCTCCGGGGACAGGGGGTAAATGAGCAGTTCTTC.

Ten or more counts support this clone. The chain is built from TRBV14 and TRBJ2-1, with D maybe TRBD2 (6 bases). CDR3 length: 16 residues. V was clipped by 4 bases and J by 0 bases, with 13 bases between them. Germline CDR1 reads SGHDN; CDR2 reads FVKESK. Here the CDR3 reads CASSRKGLYSYNEQFF. As DNA, the CDR3 is TGTGCCAGCAGCCGGAAAGGACTATACTCCTACAATGAGCAGTTCTTC.

A few counts support this clone. The rearrangement links TRBV7-8 to TRBJ2-7; D remains unclear. CDR3 length: 12 amino acids. V gave up 7 bases and J gave up 0 bases, with 7 bases separating them. Looked up from germline, CDR1 is SGHVS and CDR2 is FQNEAQ. The CDR3 is CASILVSYEQYF. The DNA of the CDR3 is TGTGCCAGCATCCTAGTCTCCTACGAGCAGTACTTC.

In this sample, this clone turned up many times. The chain is built from TRBV9 and TRBJ2-2, with a weak D call TRBD2 (6 bases). This CDR3 comprises 17 residues. With 4 bases removed from V and 6 bases from J, the gap between germline ends came to 22 bases. Germline lookup yields CDR1 SGDLS and CDR2 YYNGEE. The CDR3: CASSSGPLGRGSGELFF. In nucleotides, the CDR3 is TGTGCCAGCAGCTCAGGGCCCCTAGGGCGGGGCTCCGGGGAGCTGTTTTTT.

This clone was seen more than once but under ten times. The chain combines TRBV19 with TRBJ2-7, with TRBD2 matching 12 bases. The CDR3 contains 14 residues. Germline V gives CDR1 LNHDA, CDR2 SQIVND (reference sequence). The CDR3: CVTKLAGGPYEQYF. CDR3 nucleotides: TGTGTCACTAAACTAGCGGGAGGTCCCTACGAGCAGTACTTC. Complete variable domain (other parts from reference TRBV19 and TRBJ2-7): DGGITQSPKYLFRKEGQNVTLSCEQNLNHDAMYWYRQDPGQGLRLIYYSQIVNDFQKGDIAEGYSVSREKKESFPLTVTSAQKNPTAFYLCVTKLAGGPYEQYFGPGTRLTVT.

This clone turned up a few times. This chain joins TRBV6-1 and TRBJ2-7, with 8 bases aligning to TRBD2. V was clipped by 7 bases and J by 6 bases; unmatched bases: 11. Germline CDR1 MNHNS, CDR2 SASEGT. The CDR3 extends over 14 amino acids. The DNA for the CDR3 is TGTGCCAGCACCAAGACTAGCGCTCAGGGCGAGCAGTACTTC. It is translated as CASTKTSAQGEQYF.

This clone is medium-sized within its sample. J is TRBJ2-7 and V is TRBV4-3, with 10 bases that match TRBD2. The length of the CDR3 is 19 residues. The germline gives CDR1 LGHNA, CDR2 YSLEER. Germline trimming cut 3 bases from V and 2 bases from J; bases unmatched to any gene: 16. CDR3 region: CASSQPLPGLALTTYEQYF. As DNA, the CDR3 is TGCGCCAGCAGCCAGCCACTTCCGGGACTAGCGCTTACAACCTACGAGCAGTACTTC.

This clone was found many times. A clone one base away is much larger, so this may be a read error. The chain employs TRBV14 and TRBJ2-2; D not certain. V was pared by 4 bases and J by 3 bases, with 15 bases between. Germline V lookup: CDR1 SGHDN, CDR2 FVKESK. The CDR3 consists of 16 residues. The CDR3 loop reads CASSPLEKQYTGELFF. In nucleotides, the CDR3 is TGTGCCAGCAGCCCCCTTGAGAAGCAGTACACCGGGGAGCTGTTTTTT.

The CDR3 DNA follows: TGTGCCAGCAGCCACCAGTTCGGAGGGAGGGAGCAGTACTTC. Protein sequence: CASSHQFGGREQYF. The chain couples TRBV5-6 to TRBJ2-7; maybe TRBD2 (6 bases). CDR1 and CDR2 (germline): SGHDT, YYEEEE. This CDR3 contains 14 residues. The ends were cut back, 4 bases at V and 7 bases at J, with 18 bases in the middle.

The count of this clone is one. This sequence joins TRBV11-2 and TRBJ2-1; the D gene is possibly TRBD1 (9 bases). The CDR3 has 15 amino acids. V was shortened by 5 bases and J by 7 bases, with 18 bases between the two germline ends. CDR1 and CDR2 (germline): SGHAT, FQNNGV. The CDR3 is CASSPGGTGPNEQFF. The CDR3 DNA sequence: TGTGCCAGCAGCCCGGGAGGGACAGGGCCTAATGAGCAGTTCTTC.

This clone turned up a few times. This chain uses TRBV24-1 with TRBJ2-3; possibly TRBD1 for D (5 bases). The CDR3 covers 15 residues. Germline CDR1 and CDR2: KGHDR and SFDVKD. V lost 2 bases to trimming and J lost 2 bases, with 10 bases between them. Written as DNA, the CDR3 is TGTGCCACCAGTGATTCCCGGACATTCACAGATACGCAGTATTTT. Protein: CATSDSRTFTDTQYF.

Ten or more counts support this clone. V gene TRBV9 combines with J gene TRBJ1-1; 8 bases match TRBD1. This CDR3 contains 15 residues. Germline V gene lookup returns CDR1 SGDLS and CDR2 YYNGEE. V gave up 4 bases and J gave up 1 base; unmatched junction bases: 6. The CDR3 region is CASSRRGRGNTEAFF. CDR3 sequence (DNA): TGTGCCAGCAGCCGCAGGGGGCGGGGGAACACTGAAGCTTTCTTT.

This clone was seen more than once but under ten times. V usage is TRBV2 and J usage is TRBJ2-1; D unresolved. In germline, CDR1 is SNHLY, CDR2 FYNNEI. The CDR3 extends over 13 amino acids. V was pared by 1 base and J by 10 bases, with 11 bases between. CDR3 DNA sequence: TGTGCCAGCAGTGAAGGGAAAGTCGCGGAGCAGTTCTTC. This gives the protein CASSEGKVAEQFF.

By share, this clone ranks as medium-sized (0.01 to 0.1%). In the same sample, other DNA sequences code for this CDR3. The rearrangement joins TRBV20-1 to TRBJ2-2; 8 bases map to TRBD1. Looked up from germline, CDR1 is DFQATT and CDR2 is SNEGSKA (reference sequence). This CDR3 is built from 16 residues. The trim removed 2 bases at V and 0 bases at J, leaving 5 bases unmatched. The CDR3 coding sequence is TGCAGTGCTAGAAGCCAGGACAGGGCGAACACCGGGGAGCTGTTTTTT. Its translation is CSARSQDRANTGELFF.

The rearrangement uses TRBV20-1 and TRBJ1-1, with 9 bases matching TRBD1. The V and J ends lost 3 bases and 3 bases, in that order; junction bases with no gene match: 8. Per the germline V gene, CDR1 is DFQATT and CDR2 is SNEGSKA (reference sequence). This CDR3 is 15 amino acids long. CDR3 sequence reads: CSASPGTGRDTEAFF. CDR3 nucleotides: TGCAGTGCTAGTCCCGGGACAGGGAGGGACACTGAAGCTTTCTTT.

This clone was seen ten or more times. CDR3 DNA sequence: TGTGCCTGGGAATGGCAGGGTAAAACCGGGGAGCTGTTTTTT. Translation gives CAWEWQGKTGELFF. This chain connects TRBV30 to TRBJ2-2; possible D gene TRBD1, 5 bases. V dropped 5 bases and J dropped 5 bases, with 15 bases sitting between them. The CDR3 is 14 residues long. CDR1 and CDR2 (germline): GTSNPN, SVGIG (reference sequence).

In its sample, this clone is medium-sized. This chain connects TRBV2 to TRBJ2-7; the match to TRBD2 covers 8 bases. The CDR3 runs to 14 residues. The trim removed 7 bases at V and 4 bases at J, leaving 9 bases unmatched. The germline V gene has CDR1 SNHLY and CDR2 FYNNEI. The CDR3 reads CASNPGGLGYEQYF. The CDR3 nucleotides are TGTGCCAGCAATCCTGGGGGACTAGGGTACGAGCAGTACTTC.

This clone qualifies as medium-sized (0.01 to 0.1%). The chain is built from TRBV19 and TRBJ2-3; TRBD1 agrees at 7 bases. CDR3 length: 15 residues. V was clipped by 7 bases and J by 3 bases; unmatched bases: 10. Germline values: CDR1 LNHDA, CDR2 SQIVND (reference sequence). CDR3 nucleotide sequence: TGTGCCAGTAAGAAGACAGGGCTTATTACAGATACGCAGTATTTT. This translates into CASKKTGLITDTQYF.

This clone was detected many times. The chain couples TRBV6-4 to TRBJ2-2; possibly TRBD2 for D (6 bases). This CDR3 region has 13 residues. The germline gives CDR1 MRHNA, CDR2 SNTAGT. Trimming stripped 4 bases from V and 4 bases from J, with 7 bases between. The DNA of the CDR3 is TGTGCCAGCAGTGGGACTACCACCGGGGAGCTGTTTTTT. Translation: CASSGTTTGELFF.

This clone has ten or more counts. The chain joins TRBV5-1 to TRBJ1-6; D is undetermined. The ends were cut back, 0 bases at V and 6 bases at J, with 7 bases in the middle. Germline V gives CDR1 SGHRS, CDR2 YFSETQ. The CDR3 loop spans 14 amino acids. CDR3 DNA: TGCGCCAGCAGCTTGGGACCCACTAATTCACCCCTCCACTTT. Its protein is CASSLGPTNSPLHF.

The rearrangement uses TRBV12-3 or TRBV12-4 and TRBJ2-1; 9 bases align to TRBD1. Trimming at V came to 6 bases and at J to 5 bases, leaving 5 bases not matched to a gene. The CDR3 covers 14 residues. The CDR3 nucleotides read TGTGCCAGCAGCCCGAGGACAGGGGACAATGAGCAGTTCTTC. Its protein product is CASSPRTGDNEQFF.